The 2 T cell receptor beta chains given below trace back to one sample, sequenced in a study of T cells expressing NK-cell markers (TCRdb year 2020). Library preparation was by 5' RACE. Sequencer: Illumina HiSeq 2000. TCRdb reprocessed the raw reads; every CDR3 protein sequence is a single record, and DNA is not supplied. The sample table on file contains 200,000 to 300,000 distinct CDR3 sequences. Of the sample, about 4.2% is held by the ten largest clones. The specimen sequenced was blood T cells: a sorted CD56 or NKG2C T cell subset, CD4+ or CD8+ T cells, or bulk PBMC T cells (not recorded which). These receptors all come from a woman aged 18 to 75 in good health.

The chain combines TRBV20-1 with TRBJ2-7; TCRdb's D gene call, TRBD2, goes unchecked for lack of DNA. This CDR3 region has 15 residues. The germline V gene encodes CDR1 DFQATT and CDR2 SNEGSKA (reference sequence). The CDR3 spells CSALQTSGYSYEQYF.

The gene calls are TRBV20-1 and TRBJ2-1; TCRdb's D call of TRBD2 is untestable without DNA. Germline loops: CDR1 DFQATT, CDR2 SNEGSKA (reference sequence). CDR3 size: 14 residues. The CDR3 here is CSARDMAPYNEQFF.